These 24 T cell receptor beta chains originate from one sample sequenced in a study of cytomegalovirus exposure and HLA in healthy donors. Generated by immunoSEQ multiplex PCR, the TCRdb table keeps only in-frame clones and is missing some. The table includes tens of thousands of clones, 90% to 95% detected once. Sequenced: PBMCs. The receptors originated from a young woman in good health and CMV-seronegative.

The V call is TRBV29-1, the J call TRBJ1-3; D is uncertain. CDR1 and CDR2 (germline): SQVTM, ANQGSEA. V was shortened by 7 bases and J by 3 bases, with 10 bases between the two germline ends. CDR3 length equals 12 residues. The CDR3 protein is CSASVLGNTIYF. CDR3 sequence (DNA): TGCAGCGCCTCGGTTCTTGGAAACACCATATATTTT.

The V call is TRBV5-1, the J call TRBJ2-3, with 9 bases fitting TRBD2. With V trimmed by 0 bases and J by 0 bases, 11 bases remained unmatched. Germline V gene sequence: CDR1 SGHRS, CDR2 YFSETQ. The CDR3 spans 19 residues. CDR3 sequence (DNA): TGCGCCAGCAGCTTGGTTAAGGCGGGGGGGCCGGGAAGCACAGATACGCAGTATTTT. Its protein is CASSLVKAGGPGSTDTQYF.

Turning to this clone: At the DNA level, this CDR3 is encoded by other sequences in the same sample as well. The CDR3 loop reads CASSLGTATYEQYF. The CDR3 bases are TGCGCCAGCAGCTTGGGGACAGCTACCTACGAGCAGTACTTC. The chain combines TRBV5-1 with TRBJ2-7; D perhaps matches TRBD1 (6 bases). Trimming took off 0 bases at V and 2 bases at J, with 9 bases between the two ends. The CDR3 spans 14 residues. Per germline, CDR1 SGHRS and CDR2 YFSETQ.

This clone was observed once. The rearrangement links TRBV5-6 to TRBJ2-7; D is perhaps TRBD2 (6 bases). The germline CDR1 and CDR2 sequences are SGHDT and YYEEEE. V was pared by 4 bases and J by 3 bases, with 8 bases between. The CDR3 sequence is 12 residues long. The DNA of the CDR3 is TGTGCCAGCAGCGAGGACTACTACGAGCAGTACTTC. This sequence encodes CASSEDYYEQYF.

The chain links TRBV18 to TRBJ1-4, with TRBD1 matching over 9 bases. From germline, CDR1 is KGHSH and CDR2 LQKENI. V lost 0 bases and J lost 6; bases outside the gene matches: 8. This CDR3 is 17 amino acids long. CDR3 DNA: TGTGCCAGCTCACCACCGAATTCCCGACAGGGGGATGAAAAACTGTTTTTT. Amino acids: CASSPPNSRQGDEKLFF.

This clone was observed once. J is TRBJ2-7 and V is TRBV27; 8 bases match TRBD1. The CDR3 spans 12 residues. Germline V gene data show CDR1 as MNHEY and CDR2 as SMNVEV (reference sequence). Trimming cost V 5 bases and J 6 bases; bases outside gene matches: 3. The CDR3 region has the DNA TGTGCCAGCAGTCGACAGGGGAGCGAGCAGTACTTC. It is translated as CASSRQGSEQYF.

This clone was picked up a small number of times. The V call is TRBV7-9, the J call TRBJ1-2; TRBD1 matches at 7 bases. The CDR3 is 13 residues long. Per the germline V gene, CDR1 is SEHNR and CDR2 is FQNEAQ (reference sequence). The V gene end was trimmed by 3 bases and the J gene end by 7 bases; junction bases not matched to a gene: 5. The CDR3 spells CASSFQQGPGYTF. The DNA of the CDR3 is TGTGCCAGCAGCTTCCAACAGGGGCCTGGCTACACCTTC.

The V gene is TRBV6-5, the J gene TRBJ1-2; 10 bases match TRBD1. The CDR3 is 15 amino acids. CDR1 is MNHEY, CDR2 SVGAGI, per germline. The ends lost 1 base at V and 8 bases at J; junction bases unmatched: 7. CDR3 DNA sequence: TGTGCCAGCAGTTACTACGGGGGACAGGGGAAAGGCTACACCTTC. Amino acid sequence: CASSYYGGQGKGYTF.

This rearrangement joins TRBV5-1 to TRBJ2-6, with D possibly matching TRBD1 (5 bases). The germline V and J ends were trimmed by 4 bases and 4 bases, with 15 bases remaining between them. Germline V lookup: CDR1 SGHRS, CDR2 YFSETQ. The CDR3 is 16 amino acids. CDR3 sequence (DNA): TGCGCCAGCAGCGGTGACAGCTTCTCAGGGGCCAACGTCCTGACTTTC. Encoded protein: CASSGDSFSGANVLTF.

The chain combines TRBV5-5 with TRBJ1-2, with a weak D call TRBD1 (5 bases). The CDR3 is made up of 13 amino acids. Germline-derived CDR1 and CDR2 are SGHKS and YYEKEE (reference sequence). V shed 5 bases and J shed 5 bases, with 13 bases lying between them. The CDR3 coding sequence is TGTGCCAGCAGAGTCGAAGGGGTATATGGCTACACCTTC. As protein: CASRVEGVYGYTF.

CDR3 in DNA: TGTGCCAGCAGGCTACAGGCAACTAATGAAAAACTGTTTTTT. Translating gives CASRLQATNEKLFF. This chain connects TRBV28 to TRBJ1-4; possibly TRBD1 for D (5 bases). Germline CDR1 is MDHEN and CDR2 is SYDVKM. V gave up 6 bases and J gave up 0 bases, with 8 bases separating them. CDR3 length equals 14 residues.

The chain couples TRBV5-4 to TRBJ2-7; possible D gene TRBD2, 6 bases. The CDR3 covers 15 residues. Germline CDR1 and CDR2: SGHNT and YYREEE (reference sequence). Trimming removed 3 bases from V and 0 bases from J, with 13 bases in between. In DNA, the CDR3 is TGTGCCAGCAGCTCCGTGAATAGCGGCTCCTACGAGCAGTACTTC. It codes for CASSSVNSGSYEQYF.

This chain's CDR3 is CASSPPTVAGGAKNIQYF. For the CDR3, the DNA is TGTGCCAGCTCACCACCGACGGTCGCGGGAGGGGCCAAAAACATTCAGTACTTC. The chain combines TRBV18 with TRBJ2-4, with TRBD2 identical over 9 bases. CDR1 and CDR2 (germline): KGHSH, LQKENI. The CDR3 length is 18 residues. The V segment lost 0 bases and the J segment 1 base; nucleotides outside the gene matches: 7.

The V and J genes are TRBV9 and TRBJ2-7, with unresolved D. Deletions cut 0 bases from V and 5 bases from J, with 6 bases between. CDR1 and CDR2 from the germline V gene are SGDLS and YYNGEE. The CDR3 extends over 12 amino acids. CDR3: CASSVDMDEQYF. In nucleotides, the CDR3 is TGTGCCAGCAGCGTAGACATGGACGAGCAGTACTTC.

The chain has TRBV28 and TRBJ2-7, with a possible D match to TRBD2 (7 bases). The CDR3 covers 14 residues. Trimming took off 7 bases at V and 3 bases at J, with 16 bases between the two ends. Per germline, CDR1 MDHEN and CDR2 SYDVKM. The CDR3 DNA reads as TGTGCCAGCACCCTGGGGGGGCGCGTCTACGAGCAGTACTTC. Translated, it gives CASTLGGRVYEQYF.

CDR3 DNA sequence: TGTGCCTGGAGTCCCGGACTAGCGGGAGGCCAAGAGACCCAGTACTTC. Amino acids: CAWSPGLAGGQETQYF. The chain has TRBV30 and TRBJ2-5, with 14 bases aligning to TRBD2. V lost 2 bases and J lost 1; bases outside the gene matches: 3. The CDR3 is 16 amino acids. Germline V gene sequence: CDR1 GTSNPN, CDR2 SVGIG (reference sequence).

V is TRBV6-5 and J is TRBJ1-1; D gene ambiguous. V gave up 7 bases and J gave up 0 bases, with 6 bases separating them. Germline V gene lookup returns CDR1 MNHEY and CDR2 SVGAGI. The CDR3 covers 12 residues. CDR3 loop: CASTGVNTEAFF. The CDR3 nucleotides read TGTGCCAGCACGGGTGTGAACACTGAAGCTTTCTTT.

CDR3 loop: CASSSTGGKETQYF. CDR3 DNA: TGTGCCAGCAGCTCGACAGGGGGCAAAGAGACCCAGTACTTC. This rearrangement joins TRBV7-9 to TRBJ2-5; 10 bases line up with TRBD1. V dropped 4 bases and J dropped 3; count of bases not matched to a gene: 2. Germline V gene sequence: CDR1 SEHNR, CDR2 FQNEAQ (reference sequence). CDR3 length: 14 residues.

The chain links TRBV5-4 to TRBJ2-5, with TRBD1 matching 8 bases. The junction had 10 bases not matched to a gene; V was cut back by 4 bases and J by 2 bases. CDR3 size: 16 residues. Germline CDR1 SGHNT, CDR2 YYREEE (reference sequence). The CDR3 loop is CASSLLGQGRQETQYF. CDR3 nucleotides: TGTGCCAGCAGCCTTCTAGGACAGGGCCGTCAAGAGACCCAGTACTTC.

The chain combines TRBV2 with TRBJ2-5, with 13 bases fitting TRBD2. The CDR3 totals 17 residues. Germline V gene sequence: CDR1 SNHLY, CDR2 FYNNEI. V trimming: 1 base; J trimming: 2 bases; junction bases outside the gene matches: 4. In nucleotides, the CDR3 is TGTGCCAGCAGTGAAGGGATACTAGCGGGGGGGCAAGAGACCCAGTACTTC. Translated: CASSEGILAGGQETQYF.

This chain uses TRBV7-2 with TRBJ1-1; 12 nucleotides match TRBD1. Trimming at V came to 5 bases and at J to 2 bases, leaving 9 bases not matched to a gene. The germline V gene has CDR1 SGHTA and CDR2 FQGNSA. This CDR3 spans 17 amino acids. CDR3 sequence reads: CASSPSGDRGLNTEAFF. DNA of the CDR3: TGTGCCAGCAGCCCGAGTGGGGACAGGGGGCTTAACACTGAAGCTTTCTTT.

The table lists this clone with a few counts. V usage is TRBV27 and J usage is TRBJ2-2; TRBD1 agrees at 12 bases. The CDR3 contains 16 residues. Germline-derived CDR1 and CDR2 are MNHEY and SMNVEV (reference sequence). V shed 5 bases and J 7 bases; nucleotides not matched to a gene: 8. The CDR3 region has the DNA TGTGCCAGCAGTCGGGGGACAGGGGGCGGAAGCGGGGAGCTGTTTTTT. The encoded protein is CASSRGTGGGSGELFF.

This rearrangement joins TRBV27 to TRBJ1-1; 8 bases align to TRBD1. The junction had 15 bases not matched to a gene; V was cut back by 5 bases and J by 4 bases. The CDR3 runs 17 residues. CDR1 MNHEY and CDR2 SMNVEV come from the germline V gene (reference sequence). This chain's CDR3 is CASSPYLYQGASTEAFF. As DNA, the CDR3 is TGTGCCAGCAGTCCCTACCTTTACCAGGGGGCGAGCACTGAAGCTTTCTTT.

CDR3 in amino acids: CASSRQGAGELFF. CDR3 nucleotides: TGTGCCAGCAGTAGACAGGGCGCCGGGGAGCTGTTTTTT. The genes are TRBV28 and TRBJ2-2, with 7 bases aligning to TRBD1. Germline-derived CDR1 and CDR2 are MDHEN and SYDVKM. V shed 5 bases, J shed 6 bases, and the junction held 3 bases outside the gene matches. This CDR3 is built from 13 residues.